This TCR beta chain was obtained from a study of a mutant IDH1 vaccine in newly diagnosed glioma. Study overall: Eight vaccinations were given in weeks 1, 3, 5, 7, 11, 15, 19 and 23. The therapy given earlier, which was standard therapy, consisted of radiotherapy, temozolomide, or both, and most of the patients received both.

Turning to this clone: Its target is unknown.

Time point of the sample: week 23, last vaccination. Doses consisted of 300 ug of mutant IDH1 20-mer peptide each, paired with topical imiquimod. Each of the donors came in with new WHO grade 3 or 4 astrocytomas that were IDH1-mutant and ATRX-lost. The protocol was immunoSEQ multiplex PCR, while the TCRdb copy is restricted to in-frame clones and leaves out a portion. This table holds 9,500 to 12,000 clones, 70% to 90% found once. The V end lost 5 bases, the J end lost 4 bases, and 8 bases lay between the germline ends. The germline V gene encodes CDR1 SGHTA and CDR2 FQGNSA. This CDR3 is built from 12 residues.

The chain has TRBV7-2 and TRBJ2-5; D unresolved. This clonotype was sampled from a woman in her thirties or forties with glioma. Some clones in this sample may be carry-over from other donors' samples. This specimen consisted of PBMCs, obtained from a glioma patient whose treatment included an IDH1 peptide vaccine. The CDR3 DNA sequence: TGTGCCAGCAGCCGTTCCACAGAGACCCAGTACTTC. It codes for CASSRSTETQYF.